The present T cell receptor (beta chain) was sequenced within a study of cytomegalovirus exposure and HLA in healthy donors. Background on the study: HLA-typed donors were the source of about 85 million unique TCRs held in an early data release.

This clone is a singleton in its sample. This PCR relied on a set of 60 Vbeta primers and 13 Jbeta primers. TCRdb's copy holds only in-frame clones and misses some; the assay was immunoSEQ multiplex PCR. The repertoire holds some 77,000 clones, with 75% to 90% as singletons. Germline V lookup: CDR1 SGHDN, CDR2 FVKESK. V lost 2 bases to trimming and J lost 4 bases, with 8 bases between them. CDR3 length: 13 amino acids. The clonotype was recovered from a man aged 45-65 years in good health and CMV-seropositive. The chain couples TRBV14 to TRBJ1-1; no reliable D call. Input material: PBMCs. DNA for the CDR3: TGTGCCAGCAGCCAAAATCAGGCCACTGAAGCTTTCTTT. Its translation: CASSQNQATEAFF.